This TCR beta chain was identified during a study of blood T cell repertoires in COVID-19. Turning to the study itself: The analysed material was cDNA or gDNA that came from T cells, B-cell-depleted T cells, or PBMCs.

V shed 1 base and J 3 bases; nucleotides not matched to a gene: 3. CDR3 length equals 16 residues. CDR1 SGHVS and CDR2 FQNEAQ come from the germline V gene. Measured with immunoSEQ multiplex PCR; TCRdb has only the in-frame clones, and not every one. Of under 170,000 clones in the sample, around 84% were seen once. The genes are TRBV7-8 and TRBJ2-3; 11 bases are a match to TRBD2. The specimen sequenced was peripheral blood. The sequence was collected from a man in his 70s with acute or convalescent COVID-19. CDR3 region: CASSLVSGRATDTQYF. Here the CDR3 DNA reads TGTGCCAGCAGCTTAGTTAGCGGGAGGGCGACAGATACGCAGTATTTT.